These T cell receptor beta chains were read from a single sample in a study of T cells after yellow fever vaccination. TCRdb reanalysed the 5' RACE reads using MiXCR and keeps one entry per CDR3 protein. The sample records about 300,000 distinct CDR3 sequences, 8.5% to 10% being singletons. Sequences were derived from CD4+ T cells sorted from PBMCs, sampled 5 days after the yellow fever booster vaccination. These TCRs come from a man between 18 and 29 years old who received the YFV17D yellow fever vaccine. Each CDR3 is given with its conserved first and last residue. The D gene is left open where the match is weak. Not every row has a clone size; where given, it reads once, few, many or a size class.

v_call: TRBV4-3; j_call: TRBJ1-2; clone_size: many; d_call: -; cdr3_aa: CASSQEWTSGARYGYTF; cdr3_nt: TGCGCCAGCAGCCAAGAATGGACCTCGGGGGCGAGGTATGGCTACACCTTC
v_call: TRBV2; j_call: TRBJ2-3; clone_size: few; d_call: TRBD2; cdr3_aa: CASMGAGGADTQYF; cdr3_nt: TGTGCCAGCATGGGAGCGGGGGGAGCAGATACGCAGTATTTT
v_call: TRBV6-6; j_call: TRBJ2-7; clone_size: -; d_call: TRBD2; cdr3_aa: CASSLWTRRRYEQYF; cdr3_nt: TGTGCCAGCAGCCTATGGACTAGAAGGCGGTACGAGCAGTACTTC
v_call: TRBV4-3; j_call: TRBJ1-5; clone_size: -; d_call: -; cdr3_aa: CASSQESLGGAGQPQHF; cdr3_nt: TGCGCCAGCAGCCAAGAAAGTCTCGGGGGCGCGGGACAGCCCCAGCATTTT
v_call: TRBV7-6; j_call: TRBJ2-5; clone_size: many; d_call: -; cdr3_aa: CASSLAQKSETQYF; cdr3_nt: TGTGCCAGCAGCTTAGCGCAGAAATCGGAGACCCAGTACTTC
v_call: TRBV9; j_call: TRBJ1-6; clone_size: many; d_call: -; cdr3_aa: CASSVDFNSPLHF; cdr3_nt: TGTGCCAGCAGCGTCGACTTCAATTCACCCCTCCACTTT
v_call: TRBV6-2/TRBV6-3; j_call: TRBJ1-1; clone_size: many; d_call: -; cdr3_aa: CASSPQGDEAFF; cdr3_nt: TGTGCCAGCAGCCCACAGGGAGATGAAGCTTTCTTT
v_call: TRBV12-3/TRBV12-4; j_call: TRBJ2-1; clone_size: -; d_call: -; cdr3_aa: CASRRRQGEQFF; cdr3_nt: TGTGCCAGCAGGCGACGGCAGGGTGAGCAGTTCTTC
v_call: TRBV19; j_call: TRBJ2-5; clone_size: few; d_call: TRBD2; cdr3_aa: CASSDGGAQETQYF; cdr3_nt: TGTGCCAGTAGTGACGGGGGGGCCCAAGAGACCCAGTACTTC
v_call: TRBV4-2; j_call: TRBJ2-3; clone_size: -; d_call: TRBD2; cdr3_aa: CASSLGTSRQPDTQYF; cdr3_nt: TGTGCCAGCAGCCTTGGGACTAGCCGACAACCAGATACGCAGTATTTT
v_call: TRBV6-1; j_call: TRBJ2-7; clone_size: -; d_call: -; cdr3_aa: CASSANSFREQYF; cdr3_nt: TGTGCCAGCAGCGCAAATTCTTTCCGCGAGCAGTACTTC
v_call: TRBV6-6; j_call: TRBJ1-3; clone_size: -; d_call: -; cdr3_aa: CASSYGNTIYF; cdr3_nt: TGTGCCAGCAGTTACGGAAACACCATATATTTT
v_call: TRBV28; j_call: TRBJ2-6; clone_size: -; d_call: -; cdr3_aa: CASSFGGSSGANVLTF; cdr3_nt: TGTGCCAGCAGTTTCGGGGGAAGCTCTGGGGCCAACGTCCTGACTTTC
v_call: TRBV5-5; j_call: TRBJ1-1; clone_size: -; d_call: -; cdr3_aa: CASSLWAGQTEAFF; cdr3_nt: TGTGCCAGCAGCTTATGGGCAGGGCAGACTGAAGCTTTCTTT
v_call: TRBV7-7; j_call: TRBJ2-5; clone_size: -; d_call: -; cdr3_aa: CASSPRAGAETQYF; cdr3_nt: TGTGCTAGCAGCCCCCGCGCAGGCGCAGAGACCCAGTACTTC
v_call: TRBV10-1; j_call: TRBJ2-5; clone_size: few; d_call: -; cdr3_aa: CASSESSGQETQYF; cdr3_nt: TGCGCCAGCAGTGAGTCCAGCGGACAAGAGACCCAGTACTTC
v_call: TRBV27; j_call: TRBJ1-1; clone_size: many; d_call: -; cdr3_aa: CASSSHPGDTEAFF; cdr3_nt: TGTGCCAGCAGTTCCCACCCCGGGGACACTGAAGCTTTCTTT
v_call: TRBV20-1; j_call: TRBJ2-1; clone_size: -; d_call: TRBD2; cdr3_aa: CSARRAGGSYNEQFF; cdr3_nt: TGCAGTGCTAGAAGAGCGGGGGGGTCCTACAATGAGCAGTTCTTC
v_call: TRBV24-1; j_call: TRBJ2-1; clone_size: many; d_call: TRBD1; cdr3_aa: CATSDPAGGTYNEQFF; cdr3_nt: TGTGCCACCAGTGATCCCGCAGGGGGAACCTACAATGAGCAGTTCTTC
v_call: TRBV7-6; j_call: TRBJ2-2; clone_size: many; d_call: -; cdr3_aa: CASSLVQANTGELFF; cdr3_nt: TGTGCCAGCAGCTTAGTGCAGGCGAACACCGGGGAGCTGTTTTTT
v_call: TRBV4-2; j_call: TRBJ2-3; clone_size: -; d_call: -; cdr3_aa: CASSQGPADTQYF; cdr3_nt: TGTGCCAGCAGCCAAGGTCCGGCAGATACGCAGTATTTT
v_call: TRBV7-2; j_call: TRBJ1-6; clone_size: many; d_call: TRBD1; cdr3_aa: CASSLGTGAPFISPLHF; cdr3_nt: TGTGCCAGCAGCTTAGGGACAGGGGCCCCCTTTATATCACCCCTCCACTTT
v_call: TRBV14; j_call: TRBJ2-1; clone_size: few; d_call: TRBD2; cdr3_aa: CASSRLAGGPNEQFF; cdr3_nt: TGTGCCAGCAGCCGACTAGCGGGGGGCCCGAATGAGCAGTTCTTC
v_call: TRBV7-2; j_call: TRBJ2-3; clone_size: many; d_call: TRBD2; cdr3_aa: CASRSGGADTQYF; cdr3_nt: TGTGCCAGCAGGAGCGGGGGTGCAGATACGCAGTATTTT
v_call: TRBV6-5; j_call: TRBJ1-5; clone_size: few; d_call: TRBD1; cdr3_aa: CASRPRQGAYSNQPQHF; cdr3_nt: TGTGCCAGCAGACCCCGACAGGGGGCTTATAGCAATCAGCCCCAGCATTTT
v_call: TRBV5-1; j_call: TRBJ1-5; clone_size: -; d_call: -; cdr3_aa: CASSLGYGDQPQHF; cdr3_nt: TGCGCCAGCAGCTTGGGGTATGGTGATCAGCCCCAGCATTTT
v_call: TRBV7-2; j_call: TRBJ2-1; clone_size: -; d_call: TRBD2; cdr3_aa: CASSLTSGGGDEQFF; cdr3_nt: TGTGCCAGCAGCTTAACTAGCGGGGGCGGGGATGAGCAGTTCTTC
v_call: TRBV5-1; j_call: TRBJ1-6; clone_size: -; d_call: -; cdr3_aa: CASSLEHLGAPLHF; cdr3_nt: TGCGCCAGCAGCTTGGAACATCTCGGGGCACCCCTCCACTTT
v_call: TRBV24-1; j_call: TRBJ2-3; clone_size: few; d_call: TRBD1; cdr3_aa: CATGQGATDTQYF; cdr3_nt: TGTGCCACAGGACAGGGGGCAACAGATACGCAGTATTTT
v_call: TRBV2; j_call: TRBJ1-6; clone_size: -; d_call: TRBD1; cdr3_aa: CASSARQGGSPLHF; cdr3_nt: TGTGCCAGCAGTGCCCGACAGGGGGGTTCACCCCTCCACTTT
v_call: TRBV2; j_call: TRBJ2-3; clone_size: few; d_call: -; cdr3_aa: CASRSDRSADTQYF; cdr3_nt: TGTGCCAGCAGATCCGACAGGTCCGCAGATACGCAGTATTTT
v_call: TRBV29-1; j_call: TRBJ1-1; clone_size: many; d_call: -; cdr3_aa: CSVVVTEAFF; cdr3_nt: TGCAGCGTTGTAGTCACTGAAGCTTTCTTT
v_call: TRBV10-3; j_call: TRBJ2-5; clone_size: -; d_call: -; cdr3_aa: CAISGGPDGETQYF; cdr3_nt: TGTGCCATCAGTGGGGGACCAGACGGAGAGACCCAGTACTTC
v_call: TRBV9; j_call: TRBJ2-2; clone_size: -; d_call: -; cdr3_aa: CASSVGTGSDGELFF; cdr3_nt: TGTGCCAGCAGCGTAGGTACAGGGTCGGACGGGGAGCTGTTTTTT
v_call: TRBV5-1; j_call: TRBJ1-5; clone_size: many; d_call: -; cdr3_aa: CASKVDVGNQPQHF; cdr3_nt: TGCGCCAGCAAAGTGGACGTGGGCAATCAGCCCCAGCATTTT
v_call: TRBV6-2/TRBV6-3; j_call: TRBJ2-1; clone_size: -; d_call: -; cdr3_aa: CASSNGGFGNEQFF; cdr3_nt: TGTGCCAGCAGTAACGGGGGCTTTGGGAATGAGCAGTTCTTC
v_call: TRBV6-1; j_call: TRBJ2-5; clone_size: -; d_call: -; cdr3_aa: CASTRQKGTGETQYF; cdr3_nt: TGTGCCAGCACCCGCCAAAAGGGAACAGGAGAGACCCAGTACTTC
v_call: TRBV5-1; j_call: TRBJ2-1; clone_size: many; d_call: TRBD2; cdr3_aa: CASRPAGGLGEQFF; cdr3_nt: TGCGCCAGCAGACCAGCGGGGGGGCTTGGTGAGCAGTTCTTC
v_call: TRBV7-7; j_call: TRBJ2-5; clone_size: -; d_call: -; cdr3_aa: CASSLGASGAGETQYF; cdr3_nt: TGTGCCAGCAGCCTTGGGGCCTCAGGGGCCGGGGAGACCCAGTACTTC
v_call: TRBV7-6; j_call: TRBJ2-1; clone_size: many; d_call: TRBD2; cdr3_aa: CASSYTGGPYNEQFF; cdr3_nt: TGTGCCAGCAGCTACACGGGGGGGCCCTACAATGAGCAGTTCTTC
v_call: TRBV11-2; j_call: TRBJ1-2; clone_size: -; d_call: -; cdr3_aa: CASSQSFVQGGYTF; cdr3_nt: TGTGCCAGCAGCCAATCCTTCGTGCAGGGTGGCTACACCTTC
v_call: TRBV7-2; j_call: TRBJ2-7; clone_size: -; d_call: -; cdr3_aa: CASRRTEIYEQYF; cdr3_nt: TGTGCCAGCAGACGGACAGAGATCTACGAGCAGTACTTC
v_call: TRBV7-2; j_call: TRBJ1-2; clone_size: many; d_call: -; cdr3_aa: CASSDRNYGYTF; cdr3_nt: TGTGCCAGCAGCGACAGGAACTATGGCTACACCTTC
v_call: TRBV29-1; j_call: TRBJ1-5; clone_size: -; d_call: -; cdr3_aa: CSVPGRGRIQPQHF; cdr3_nt: TGCAGCGTCCCTGGTCGGGGGCGGATTCAGCCCCAGCATTTT
v_call: TRBV5-1; j_call: TRBJ1-2; clone_size: -; d_call: -; cdr3_aa: CASSLQDGNGYTF; cdr3_nt: TGCGCCAGCAGCTTACAGGACGGAAATGGCTACACCTTC
v_call: TRBV12-3/TRBV12-4; j_call: TRBJ2-3; clone_size: few; d_call: TRBD1; cdr3_aa: CASSPGTGLGDTQYF; cdr3_nt: TGTGCCAGCAGTCCCGGGACAGGCCTCGGAGATACGCAGTATTTT
v_call: TRBV6-6; j_call: TRBJ2-2; clone_size: -; d_call: -; cdr3_aa: CASTTRRDTGELFF; cdr3_nt: TGTGCCAGCACTACCCGACGGGATACCGGGGAGCTGTTTTTT
v_call: TRBV9; j_call: TRBJ1-1; clone_size: -; d_call: -; cdr3_aa: CASSPGGGREKAFF; cdr3_nt: TGTGCCAGCAGCCCGGGGGGGGGTCGCGAAAAGGCTTTCTTT
v_call: TRBV28; j_call: TRBJ1-1; clone_size: many; d_call: -; cdr3_aa: CASSYKDEAFF; cdr3_nt: TGTGCCAGCAGCTACAAAGATGAAGCTTTCTTT
v_call: TRBV5-1; j_call: TRBJ1-2; clone_size: few; d_call: TRBD1; cdr3_aa: CASSRGDRGGGYTF; cdr3_nt: TGCGCCAGCAGCAGGGGAGACAGGGGTGGAGGCTACACCTTC
v_call: TRBV10-3; j_call: TRBJ1-6; clone_size: -; d_call: TRBD1; cdr3_aa: CAISEFPLGQPNSPLHF; cdr3_nt: TGTGCCATCAGTGAGTTTCCCCTGGGACAGCCTAATTCACCCCTCCACTTT
v_call: TRBV6-2/TRBV6-3; j_call: TRBJ1-1; clone_size: few; d_call: -; cdr3_aa: CASSWNTEAFF; cdr3_nt: TGTGCCAGCAGTTGGAACACTGAAGCTTTCTTT
v_call: TRBV5-5; j_call: TRBJ1-1; clone_size: -; d_call: -; cdr3_aa: CASTDFGGAMNTEAFF; cdr3_nt: TGTGCCAGCACCGACTTTGGGGGGGCGATGAACACTGAAGCTTTCTTT
v_call: TRBV20-1; j_call: TRBJ1-2; clone_size: many; d_call: -; cdr3_aa: CSARDPLLDGYTF; cdr3_nt: TGCAGTGCTAGAGATCCCCTCCTGGACGGCTACACCTTC
v_call: TRBV5-1; j_call: TRBJ2-3; clone_size: many; d_call: -; cdr3_aa: CASSPVRQGPSTDTQYF; cdr3_nt: TGCGCCAGCAGCCCTGTTCGGCAGGGGCCTAGCACAGATACGCAGTATTTT
v_call: TRBV18; j_call: TRBJ1-4; clone_size: few; d_call: -; cdr3_aa: CASSARALGEKLFF; cdr3_nt: TGTGCCAGCTCAGCGAGGGCATTAGGTGAAAAACTGTTTTTT
v_call: TRBV5-1; j_call: TRBJ2-5; clone_size: few; d_call: -; cdr3_aa: CASSLGTIQETQYF; cdr3_nt: TGCGCCAGCAGCTTGGGGACAATCCAAGAGACCCAGTACTTC